These 2 T cell receptor beta chains came from one sample sequenced in a study of OX40 agonist ivuxolimab in advanced cancers. TCRdb keeps only in-frame clones here, not all; method: immunoSEQ multiplex PCR. The sample yields under 20,000 clones, around 85% seen once. The specimen was CD4+ or CD8+ T cells sorted from blood, collected in a trial of the OX40 agonist ivuxolimab. The receptors come from an adult with an advanced solid tumor such as melanoma, head and neck, liver or kidney cancer.

This chain connects TRBV11-3 to TRBJ2-1, with 12 bases lining up with TRBD2. Germline loops: CDR1 SGHNT, CDR2 YENEEA. The trim removed 4 bases at V and 5 bases at J, leaving 6 bases unmatched. The length of the CDR3 is 16 residues. This CDR3 reads CASSSGLAGTNNEQFF. CDR3 nucleotides: TGTGCCAGCAGCTCCGGACTAGCGGGAACCAACAATGAGCAGTTCTTC.

J is TRBJ2-7 and V is TRBV10-3; D not resolved. The V and J ends lost 5 bases and 3 bases respectively, with 5 bases between them. CDR1 is ENHRY, CDR2 SYGVKD, per germline. The CDR3 totals 11 residues. CDR3 DNA sequence: TGTGCCATCAGTCAGGACTACGAGCAGTACTTC. Translating gives CAISQDYEQYF.